A single sample is the source of the 29 T cell receptor beta chains below, sequenced in a study of shared clonotypes between healthy human individuals. Data came from immunoSEQ multiplex PCR; TCRdb stores just in-frame clones and leaves some out. This sample has around 640,000 clones; approximately 96% occur once, and the top ten carry about 0.11%. CD45RO-negative CD8 cells positively selected for CCR7 made up the naive population, which excluded terminally differentiated effector memory CD45RA+ cells. Material: naive CD8+ T cells sorted from blood. The receptors here all came from a woman aged 25 to 39 in good health.

The chain couples TRBV27 to TRBJ2-7; D is possibly TRBD1 (6 bases). Trimming stripped 8 bases from V and 4 bases from J, with 15 bases between. CDR1 is MNHEY, CDR2 SMNVEV, per germline (reference sequence). CDR3 length: 13 residues. CDR3 in amino acids: CASGPGHLYEQYF. The CDR3 DNA is TGTGCCAGCGGCCCGGGACACCTTTACGAGCAGTACTTC.

The DNA for the CDR3 is TGCGCCAGCAGCCAAGGTCCCCCCCCGAGCTCCTACGAGCAGTACTTC. This encodes CASSQGPPPSSYEQYF. The V gene is TRBV4-1, the J gene TRBJ2-7, with D hard to call. Germline V CDR1 and CDR2: MGHRA, YSYEKL. The CDR3 loop spans 16 amino acids. V was clipped by 1 base and J by 0 bases, with 13 bases between them.

This chain uses TRBV7-9 with TRBJ2-7, with a tentative D call TRBD2 (6 bases). CDR3 size: 17 residues. Germline V gene sequence: CDR1 SEHNR, CDR2 FQNEAQ (reference sequence). Trimming took 3 bases from V and 5 from J, leaving 23 bases between them. CDR3 DNA sequence: TGTGCCAGCAGCTTGTGGGGGGTGGGGCCCCAGGACGACGAGCAGTACTTC. This translates into CASSLWGVGPQDDEQYF.

This rearrangement joins TRBV6-1 to TRBJ2-7, with D possibly called TRBD1 or TRBD2 (5 bases each). V lost 1 base, J lost 7 bases, and 17 bases lay in between. Germline CDR1 and CDR2: MNHNS and SASEGT. CDR3 length: 15 amino acids. This CDR3 is CASSEGAGTLEEQYF. The CDR3, as DNA: TGTGCCAGCAGTGAAGGAGCCGGGACCCTTGAGGAGCAGTACTTC.

On this clone: Other DNA sequences in the same sample also yield this CDR3. The V gene is TRBV28, the J gene TRBJ2-7; 7 bases are a match to TRBD1. CDR1 MDHEN and CDR2 SYDVKM come from the germline V gene. V dropped 8 bases and J dropped 3; count of bases not matched to a gene: 4. The CDR3 extends over 12 amino acids. The CDR3 DNA follows: TGTGCCAGCGGGGACAGCTACTACGAGCAGTACTTC. This codes for CASGDSYYEQYF. Filled out from reference TRBV28 and TRBJ2-7, the complete variable domain reads DVKVTQSSRYLVKRTGEKVFLECVQDMDHENMFWYRQDPGLGLRLIYFSYDVKMKEKGDIPEGYSVSREKKERFSLILESASTNQTSMYLCASGDSYYEQYFGPGTRLTVT.

This sequence joins TRBV4-1 and TRBJ2-7; TRBD2 might be the D (6 bases). This CDR3 comprises 15 residues. Germline loops: CDR1 MGHRA, CDR2 YSYEKL. V dropped 4 bases and J dropped 0 bases, with 13 bases sitting between them. This CDR3 reads CASSPSPGGSYEQYF. DNA of the CDR3: TGCGCCAGCAGCCCCAGTCCCGGGGGCTCCTACGAGCAGTACTTC.

The CDR3 is CASSSSDRGTDTQYF. DNA for the CDR3: TGTGCCAGCAGTTCTTCTGACAGGGGAACAGATACGCAGTATTTT. The rearrangement uses TRBV27 and TRBJ2-3; 8 bases map to TRBD1. Germline trimming cut 4 bases from V and 3 bases from J; bases unmatched to any gene: 6. The CDR3 contains 15 residues. The germline V gene encodes CDR1 MNHEY and CDR2 SMNVEV (reference sequence).

The rearrangement uses TRBV4-2 and TRBJ2-1; D perhaps matches TRBD2 (6 bases). Germline loops: CDR1 LGHNA, CDR2 YNFKEQ. The CDR3 runs to 15 residues. The V gene lost 5 bases and the J gene lost 0 bases, with 11 bases spanning the gap. The chain's CDR3 is CASSSGTGSYNEQFF. In DNA form, the CDR3 reads TGTGCCAGCAGCTCGGGGACTGGCTCCTACAATGAGCAGTTCTTC.

This sequence joins TRBV27 and TRBJ1-1; 7 bases are a match to TRBD1. There are 14 residues in the CDR3. The V and J ends lost 6 bases and 4 bases, in that order; junction bases with no gene match: 8. CDR1 is MNHEY, CDR2 SMNVEV, per germline (reference sequence). In nucleotides, the CDR3 is TGTGCCAGCAGCGACAGGGATGGGCGCACTGAAGCTTTCTTT. Encoded protein: CASSDRDGRTEAFF.

V usage is TRBV6-5 and J usage is TRBJ2-7; TRBD2 matches 14 bases. The ends lost 2 bases at V and 7 bases at J; junction bases unmatched: 4. The CDR3 spans 15 residues. Germline V gives CDR1 MNHEY, CDR2 SVGAGI. The CDR3 DNA follows: TGTGCCAGCAGTTACGCGACTAGCGGGAGGGGGGAGCAGTACTTC. Amino acid sequence: CASSYATSGRGEQYF.

J is TRBJ1-5 and V is TRBV7-8, with a tentative D call TRBD1 (6 bases). Germline V gene data show CDR1 as SGHVS and CDR2 as FQNEAQ. Trimming took 3 bases from V and 0 from J, leaving 9 bases between them. CDR3 size: 15 residues. This CDR3 reads CASSFYRDSNQPQHF. DNA for the CDR3: TGTGCCAGCAGCTTTTACAGGGATAGCAATCAGCCCCAGCATTTT. Supplemented by reference TRBV7-8 and TRBJ1-5, the full variable domain reads GAGVSQSPRYKVAKRGQDVALRCDPISGHVSLFWYQQALGQGPEFLTYFQNEAQLDKSGLPSDRFFAERPEGSVSTLKIQRTQQEDSAVYLCASSFYRDSNQPQHFGDGTRLSIL.

CDR3 in amino acids: CASSWAGGSYEQYF. Here the CDR3 DNA reads TGTGCCAGCAGTTGGGCAGGGGGGTCCTACGAGCAGTACTTC. V usage is TRBV27 and J usage is TRBJ2-7, with D maybe TRBD1 (7 bases). CDR3 length equals 14 residues. Deletions cut 4 bases from V and 1 base from J, with 11 bases between. CDR1 and CDR2 (germline): MNHEY, SMNVEV (reference sequence).

The chain employs TRBV28 and TRBJ2-6, with TRBD2 matching 8 bases. The CDR3 has 18 residues. Germline loops: CDR1 MDHEN, CDR2 SYDVKM. V was clipped by 2 bases and J by 0 bases; unmatched bases: 6. Here the CDR3 DNA reads TGTGCCAGCAGTTTAGGACCGGGAGGGAGCTCTGGGGCCAACGTCCTGACTTTC. Its translation is CASSLGPGGSSGANVLTF.

The CDR3 sequence is CASSLSTPNTEAFF. The CDR3, as DNA: TGTGCCAGCAGTTTATCCACACCGAACACTGAAGCTTTCTTT. The genes are TRBV27 and TRBJ1-1; D gene ambiguous. Germline assignment: CDR1 MNHEY and CDR2 SMNVEV (reference sequence). V was pared by 0 bases and J by 1 base, with 6 bases between. The CDR3 has 14 residues.

The rearrangement uses TRBV7-7 and TRBJ2-2; D not resolved. The CDR3 consists of 13 residues. Trimming stripped 2 bases from V and 5 bases from J, with 6 bases between. Germline lookup yields CDR1 SSHAT and CDR2 FNYEAQ (reference sequence). CDR3 region: CASSLSDTGELFF. The CDR3 region has the DNA TGTGCCAGCAGCTTATCGGATACCGGGGAGCTGTTTTTT.

This chain links TRBV9 with TRBJ1-4; D may be TRBD1 (5 bases). V lost 3 bases and J lost 7, with 19 bases in between. The CDR3 is made up of 16 amino acids. The germline gives CDR1 SGDLS, CDR2 YYNGEE. The CDR3 spells CASSDELAGGLEKLFF. As DNA, the CDR3 is TGTGCCAGCAGCGACGAGCTAGCGGGGGGACTTGAAAAACTGTTTTTT.

The rearrangement joins TRBV28 to TRBJ2-3, with a tentative D call TRBD2 (6 bases). Germline CDR1 MDHEN, CDR2 SYDVKM. V gave up 4 bases and J gave up 2 bases, with 10 bases separating them. CDR3 length: 14 residues. Written as DNA, the CDR3 is TGTGCCAGCAGTTCCGGGGGATACACAGATACGCAGTATTTT. Its protein is CASSSGGYTDTQYF.

The chain combines TRBV14 with TRBJ2-1, with 7 bases matching TRBD2. The CDR3 covers 16 residues. CDR1 is SGHDN, CDR2 FVKESK, per germline. With V trimmed by 4 bases and J by 4 bases, 10 bases remained unmatched. This CDR3 reads CASSLSGGSRYNEQFF. Here the CDR3 DNA reads TGTGCCAGCAGCCTTTCCGGCGGGAGTCGGTACAATGAGCAGTTCTTC.

J is TRBJ2-7 and V is TRBV30; TRBD1 or TRBD2 may be the D gene (5 bases each). Germline lookup yields CDR1 GTSNPN and CDR2 SVGIG (reference sequence). The CDR3 is 14 amino acids. V lost 4 bases and J lost 0, with 13 bases in between. The DNA of the CDR3 is TGTGCCTGGACATCCGGGACGTTCTCCTACGAGCAGTACTTC. It encodes CAWTSGTFSYEQYF.

The rearrangement links TRBV10-3 to TRBJ2-7, with 11 bases matching TRBD2. The CDR3 has 14 amino acids. The V gene's germline CDR1 is ENHRY and CDR2 SYGVKD. V lost 3 bases to trimming and J lost 7 bases; unmatched junction nucleotides: 5. In nucleotides, the CDR3 is TGTGCCATCAGTGACCCACTAGCGGGAGTTGAGCAGTACTTC. Protein: CAISDPLAGVEQYF.

V gene TRBV27 combines with J gene TRBJ2-1; the match to TRBD2 covers 7 bases. V was pared by 1 base and J by 5 bases, with 8 bases of the junction left unmatched. In germline, CDR1 is MNHEY, CDR2 SMNVEV (reference sequence). The CDR3 has 16 residues. CDR3 DNA sequence: TGTGCCAGCAGTTTATACGCGGGAGCCGGTAACAATGAGCAGTTCTTC. Translated: CASSLYAGAGNNEQFF.

The chain recombines TRBV5-6 with TRBJ2-7, with 8 bases identical to TRBD2. V dropped 4 bases and J dropped 5; count of bases not matched to a gene: 2. This CDR3 has 12 residues. CDR1 SGHDT and CDR2 YYEEEE come from the germline V gene. Here the CDR3 DNA reads TGTGCCAGCAGCCCGCGGGGGGACGAGCAGTACTTC. This gives the protein CASSPRGDEQYF.

This clone was recorded once. The chain is built from TRBV19 and TRBJ2-7, with 10 nucleotides matching TRBD2. J was trimmed by 4 bases and V by 5 bases; bases with no gene match: 5. This CDR3 has 14 amino acids. Germline V gene data show CDR1 as LNHDA and CDR2 as SQIVND (reference sequence). CDR3 residues: CASSPSGSAYEQYF. CDR3 nucleotide sequence: TGTGCCAGTAGTCCTAGCGGGAGTGCGTACGAGCAGTACTTC.

The chain uses TRBV2 and TRBJ1-1; TRBD1 matches at 7 bases. CDR1 and CDR2 (germline): SNHLY, FYNNEI. The J segment lost 7 bases and the V segment lost 1 base, leaving 9 bases of the junction unmatched. The CDR3 runs to 15 residues. CDR3 in DNA: TGTGCCAGCAGTGAAGGACAGGGTTTTGACAATGAAGCTTTCTTT. This encodes CASSEGQGFDNEAFF.

Details on this clone: The identical CDR3 is also encoded by other nucleotide sequences in the sample. This rearrangement joins TRBV11-2 to TRBJ2-7; 7 positions agree with TRBD2. Germline values: CDR1 SGHAT, CDR2 FQNNGV. The CDR3 extends over 14 amino acids. Trimming at V came to 1 base and at J to 1 base, leaving 1 base not matched to a gene. The CDR3 region is CASSLARGSYEQYF. CDR3 in DNA: TGTGCCAGCAGCTTAGCGCGGGGGTCCTACGAGCAGTACTTC.

The V and J genes are TRBV2 and TRBJ2-5, with a possible D match to TRBD2 (7 bases). CDR3 length equals 17 residues. V shed 1 base and J shed 0 bases, with 15 bases lying between them. The germline gives CDR1 SNHLY, CDR2 FYNNEI. The CDR3 DNA sequence: TGTGCCAGCAGTGAAGGGGGGCTAGCGGACTACCAAGAGACCCAGTACTTC. Its protein product is CASSEGGLADYQETQYF.

The chain carries TRBV28 and TRBJ2-1; D is perhaps TRBD2 (5 bases). Trimming cost V 6 bases and J 9 bases, with 15 bases left between them. Germline assignment: CDR1 MDHEN and CDR2 SYDVKM. The CDR3 runs 13 residues. The CDR3 bases are TGTGCCAGCAGCTTCTACAGCGGTAGTGAGCAGTTCTTC. It codes for CASSFYSGSEQFF.

The chain combines TRBV5-5 with TRBJ2-7; D unclear. With 0 bases removed from V and 1 base from J, the gap between germline ends came to 8 bases. The CDR3 spans 14 residues. Germline CDR1 and CDR2: SGHKS and YYEKEE (reference sequence). This chain's CDR3 is CASSLVAGSYEQYF. CDR3 nucleotide sequence: TGTGCCAGCAGCTTGGTTGCCGGATCCTACGAGCAGTACTTC. The full variable domain, completed using reference TRBV5-5 and TRBJ2-7, is DAGVTQSPTHLIKTRGQQVTLRCSPISGHKSVSWYQQVLGQGPQFIFQYYEKEERGRGNFPDRFSARQFPNYSSELNVNALLLGDSALYLCASSLVAGSYEQYFGPGTRLTVT.

V and J are TRBV27 and TRBJ2-7; D unclear. CDR3 length equals 14 residues. V lost 4 bases and J lost 4, with 14 bases in between. The germline V gene encodes CDR1 MNHEY and CDR2 SMNVEV (reference sequence). DNA for the CDR3: TGTGCCAGCAGTTCCCCCCAACGTCAATACGAGCAGTACTTC. Translation gives CASSSPQRQYEQYF.